This TCR beta chain was recovered during a study of cytomegalovirus exposure and HLA in healthy donors. Points from the study as a whole: CMV serostatus was the sole immune exposure information available.

A note on this clone: Antigen specificity is unknown.

Donors were nominally healthy when sampled, though unrecorded immune exposures were likely. Use of 60 Vbeta and 13 Jbeta primers characterized the PCR. The table came from immunoSEQ multiplex PCR; TCRdb's copy has only in-frame clones and leaves some out. The sample lists roughly 100,000 clones, approximately 83% occurring once. V shed 4 bases and J shed 3 bases, with 19 bases lying between them. There are 17 residues in the CDR3. Germline CDR1 and CDR2: LGHNA and YSLEER. J is TRBJ2-1 and V is TRBV4-3; possibly TRBD2 for D (6 bases). The sample consisted of PBMCs. The origin of this receptor is a man younger than 30 in good health and CMV-seronegative. CDR3 bases: TGCGCCAGCAGCCCGAGCGGGCTTCACAGATTCTACAATGAGCAGTTCTTC. Encoded protein: CASSPSGLHRFYNEQFF.